This T cell receptor (beta chain) was found in a study of blood T cell repertoires in COVID-19. On the study more broadly: The study drew acute and convalescent COVID-19 samples from the United States, Italy and Spain.

The length of the CDR3 is 14 residues. Germline CDR1 SQVTM, CDR2 ANQGSEA. The ends were cut back, 1 base at V and 1 base at J, with 10 bases in the middle. Using immunoSEQ multiplex PCR, the repertoire was profiled, and TCRdb retains in-frame clones only, with some absent. The sample shows hundreds of thousands of clones, about four fifths of them seen only once. This chain links TRBV29-1 with TRBJ1-1; possible D gene TRBD1, 5 bases. The specimen was peripheral blood. The clonotype comes from a woman older than 75 with acute or convalescent COVID-19. The CDR3 DNA reads TGCAGCGTTGAAGGGGGACTTCCGAACACTGAAGCTTTCTTT. Translated, it gives CSVEGGLPNTEAFF. Supplemented by reference TRBV29-1 and TRBJ1-1, the full variable domain reads SAVISQKPSRDICQRGTSLTIQCQVDSQVTMMFWYRQQPGQSLTLIATANQGSEATYESGFVIDKFPISRPNLTFSTLTVSNMSPEDSSIYLCSVEGGLPNTEAFFGQGTRLTVV.